This T cell receptor (beta chain) is drawn from a study of shared T cell receptors in the human thymus. Trimming removed 1 base from V and 2 bases from J, with 9 bases in between. Germline-derived CDR1 and CDR2 are SEHNR and FQNEAQ (reference sequence). The CDR3 extends over 15 amino acids. Method: immunoSEQ multiplex PCR; TCRdb's copy keeps in-frame clones and lacks some. The sample lists over 350,000 clones; 95% were seen once. What was sequenced was thymocytes. The chain couples TRBV7-9 to TRBJ1-3; D not certain. This sequence was found in a human donor. This chain's CDR3 is CASSLERLTGNTIYF. CDR3 coding DNA: TGTGCCAGCAGCTTAGAACGGTTAACTGGAAACACCATATATTTT.